This entry lists 17 T cell receptor beta chains sequenced from one sample in a study of blood T cell repertoires in COVID-19. The assay was immunoSEQ multiplex PCR, and TCRdb's table has in-frame clones only and misses some. The profile shows more than 95,000 clones, around nine tenths of them singletons. What was sequenced was peripheral blood. These receptor sequences come from a man over 45 with COVID-19, enrolled during active disease.

The rearrangement uses TRBV27 and TRBJ2-1; 8 bases line up with TRBD2. This CDR3 contains 16 residues. J lost 1 base, V lost 6 bases, and 8 bases had no gene match. The germline V gene has CDR1 MNHEY and CDR2 SMNVEV (reference sequence). The CDR3 bases are TGTGCCAGCAGCCCGGGGGGCGGGAGGTCCTACAATGAGCAGTTCTTC. Protein sequence: CASSPGGGRSYNEQFF.

The V call is TRBV6-6, the J call TRBJ2-5; TRBD2 might be the D (5 bases). In germline, CDR1 is MNHNY, CDR2 SVGAGI (reference sequence). This CDR3 contains 15 residues. Trimming took off 2 bases at V and 2 bases at J, with 12 bases between the two ends. DNA for the CDR3: TGTGCCAGCAGTTACGATTTCGGGGAACAAGAGACCCAGTACTTC. Its translation is CASSYDFGEQETQYF.

The V call is TRBV5-6, the J call TRBJ2-7, with 10 nucleotides matching TRBD1. The V segment lost 4 bases and the J segment 1 base; nucleotides outside the gene matches: 5. The CDR3 covers 15 residues. Germline assignment: CDR1 SGHDT and CDR2 YYEEEE. CDR3 sequence (DNA): TGTGCCAGCAGCCCGCTGGGACAGGGGTCCTACGAGCAGTACTTC. It codes for CASSPLGQGSYEQYF.

This clone is a singleton in its sample. This sequence joins TRBV11-2 and TRBJ2-7; 8 nucleotides match TRBD2. The CDR3 has 14 residues. The V gene end was trimmed by 2 bases and the J gene end by 6 bases; junction bases not matched to a gene: 6. CDR1 is SGHAT and CDR2 is FQNNGV in the germline V gene. The CDR3 sequence: CASSLRGGPIEQYF. In nucleotides, the CDR3 is TGTGCCAGCAGCTTACGCGGGGGGCCGATCGAGCAGTACTTC.

This sequence joins TRBV11-2 and TRBJ2-3; D is perhaps TRBD1 (5 bases). The germline CDR1 and CDR2 sequences are SGHAT and FQNNGV. V dropped 0 bases and J dropped 0 bases, with 7 bases sitting between them. This CDR3 is 15 amino acids long. The CDR3 region is CASSLDDSSTDTQYF. CDR3 sequence (DNA): TGTGCCAGCAGCTTAGACGACAGCAGCACAGATACGCAGTATTTT.

The V call is TRBV6-5, the J call TRBJ2-5; 10 bases agree with TRBD2. Trimming removed 5 bases from V and 5 bases from J; junction bases left unmatched: 5. The germline V gene encodes CDR1 MNHEY and CDR2 SVGAGI. The CDR3 runs to 14 residues. The CDR3 sequence: CASSPRLAGETQYF. CDR3 in DNA: TGTGCCAGCAGTCCCCGACTAGCGGGCGAGACCCAGTACTTC.

This chain links TRBV28 with TRBJ2-7; TRBD2 aligns across 15 bases. Unmatched junction bases numbered 10, after V lost 5 bases and J lost 5 bases. The CDR3 is made up of 17 amino acids. The germline gives CDR1 MDHEN, CDR2 SYDVKM. In nucleotides, the CDR3 is TGTGCCAGCAGTAGCAATCCCGGGACTAGCGGGAGGCACGAGCAGTACTTC. As protein: CASSSNPGTSGRHEQYF. Full variable domain (missing parts from reference TRBV28 and TRBJ2-7): DVKVTQSSRYLVKRTGEKVFLECVQDMDHENMFWYRQDPGLGLRLIYFSYDVKMKEKGDIPEGYSVSREKKERFSLILESASTNQTSMYLCASSSNPGTSGRHEQYFGPGTRLTVT.

This chain joins TRBV5-4 and TRBJ2-5, with 7 bases identical to TRBD1. CDR1 and CDR2 from the germline V gene are SGHNT and YYREEE (reference sequence). The CDR3 has 15 amino acids. The junction had 7 bases not matched to a gene; V was cut back by 3 bases and J by 2 bases. The CDR3 DNA is TGTGCCAGCAGCTCCCCGGGACAGCTTCAAGAGACCCAGTACTTC. As protein: CASSSPGQLQETQYF. Based on the CDR3 plus reference TRBV5-4 and TRBJ2-5, the full variable domain is ETGVTQSPTHLIKTRGQQVTLRCSSQSGHNTVSWYQQALGQGPQFIFQYYREEENGRGNFPPRFSGLQFPNYSSELNVNALELDDSALYLCASSSPGQLQETQYFGPGTRLLVL.

The chain carries TRBV6-2 or TRBV6-3 and TRBJ2-1; a possible D gene is TRBD1 (6 bases). The CDR3 contains 12 residues. Germline CDR1 is MNHEY and CDR2 is SVGEGT. V was cut by 2 bases and J by 10 bases, with 9 bases left in between. The chain's CDR3 is CASSYVRGEQFF. As DNA, the CDR3 is TGTGCCAGCAGTTACGTAAGGGGGGAGCAGTTCTTC.

Worth noting for this clone: The junction differs from germline at one of its ends, possibly a read error. The V gene is TRBV29-1, the J gene TRBJ1-1; the match to TRBD1 covers 7 bases. CDR1 is SQVTM, CDR2 ANQGSEA, per germline. This CDR3 region has 13 residues. The CDR3 nucleotides read TGCAGCGTCGAAGAACAGGGGATGACTGAAGCTTTCTTT. Encoded protein: CSVEEQGMTEAFF.

V is TRBV19 and J is TRBJ1-1; TRBD1 matches at 9 bases. The CDR3 sequence is 14 residues long. Germline V gene sequence: CDR1 LNHDA, CDR2 SQIVND (reference sequence). The junction had 5 bases not matched to a gene; V was cut back by 3 bases and J by 6 bases. CDR3 protein: CASSIGQGTAEAFF. CDR3 bases: TGTGCCAGTAGTATTGGACAGGGGACGGCTGAAGCTTTCTTT.

CDR3 coding DNA: TGTGCCAGCAGCCGGAGCGGGAGCACAGATACGCAGTATTTT. This translates into CASSRSGSTDTQYF. The chain employs TRBV7-9 and TRBJ2-3; a weak D match, TRBD2 (6 bases). This CDR3 is 14 amino acids long. Germline values: CDR1 SEHNR, CDR2 FQNEAQ (reference sequence). V shed 5 bases and J shed 0 bases, with 9 bases lying between them.

The chain couples TRBV7-2 to TRBJ2-2; 7 positions agree with TRBD2. The CDR3 is 14 amino acids. Per germline, CDR1 SGHTA and CDR2 FQGNSA. V shed 3 bases and J 6 bases; nucleotides not matched to a gene: 4. Here the CDR3 DNA reads TGTGCCAGCAGCTTGGCGGGGGAGCCCGGGGAGCTGTTTTTT. It translates to CASSLAGEPGELFF.

This clone was seen more than once but under ten times. This chain connects TRBV6-5 to TRBJ2-2, with a possible D match to TRBD2 (6 bases). This CDR3 contains 15 residues. V lost 8 bases, J lost 3 bases, and 16 bases lay in between. Germline V gene sequence: CDR1 MNHEY, CDR2 SVGAGI. In nucleotides, the CDR3 is TGTGCCAGCGGACGAGGAACGGGGGACACCGGGGAGCTGTTTTTT. This encodes CASGRGTGDTGELFF.

The V gene is TRBV10-2, the J gene TRBJ1-2; 8 bases match TRBD1. This CDR3 has 13 residues. Germline V gene data show CDR1 as WSHSY and CDR2 as SAAADI. After removal of 6 bases from V and 6 bases from J, the junction contained 6 bases not matched to a gene. CDR3 loop: CASRTTGEHGYTF. DNA for the CDR3: TGCGCCAGCAGGACGACAGGGGAGCATGGCTACACCTTC.

This clone has only one observation. The chain recombines TRBV7-9 with TRBJ2-5; TRBD2 matches at 11 bases. Trimming removed 3 bases from V and 5 bases from J; junction bases left unmatched: 11. Germline V gene data show CDR1 as SEHNR and CDR2 as FQNEAQ (reference sequence). This CDR3 comprises 17 residues. The CDR3 loop is CASSFIAGGPVGETQYF. Here the CDR3 DNA reads TGTGCCAGCAGCTTTATAGCGGGAGGGCCCGTAGGGGAGACCCAGTACTTC.

The J gene is TRBJ1-4, the V gene TRBV3-1 (or the pseudogene TRBV3-2), with D unresolved. The CDR3 is 15 amino acids. Germline V CDR1 and CDR2: LGHDT, YNNKEL (reference sequence). V lost 4 bases to trimming and J lost 0 bases, with 9 bases between them. CDR3 loop: CASSRRSPTNEKLFF. Written as DNA, the CDR3 is TGTGCCAGCAGCCGCCGGTCCCCAACTAATGAAAAACTGTTTTTT.